A single sample is the source of the 17 T cell receptor beta chains below, sequenced in a study of vaccination effects on CD4 cells after COVID-19. The assay was immunoSEQ multiplex PCR, and TCRdb's table has in-frame clones only and misses some. The sample has 25,000 to 35,000 clones; 55% to 75% are singletons. Antigen-specific CD4+ T cells expanded by the ViraFEST assay with viral peptide pools were then sequenced. The authors isolated CD4+ T cells after around nine days of culture. The infection with SARS-CoV-2 (confirmed by PCR) occurred in this person between March and December 2020. Their antigen targets remain unknown. This sample comprised CD4+ T cells from PBMCs cultured with a peptide pool, obtained before COVID-19 vaccination. The receptor source for this set is a human donor who had a prior SARS-CoV-2 infection.

The chain combines TRBV27 with TRBJ1-2; TRBD1 aligns across 7 bases. Germline CDR1 and CDR2: MNHEY and SMNVEV (reference sequence). This CDR3 has 17 amino acids. The V and J ends lost 1 base and 1 base, in that order; junction bases with no gene match: 9. CDR3 protein: CASSLYGTGANNYGYTF. CDR3 in DNA: TGTGCCAGCAGTTTATATGGAACAGGGGCCAATAACTATGGCTACACCTTC.

This clone occurred once. The V and J genes are TRBV27 and TRBJ2-7; TRBD1 agrees at 7 bases. Germline lookup yields CDR1 MNHEY and CDR2 SMNVEV (reference sequence). The CDR3 loop spans 15 amino acids. Unmatched junction bases numbered 9, after V lost 5 bases and J lost 2 bases. This CDR3 is CASSLQTGYTYEQYF. Written as DNA, the CDR3 is TGTGCCAGCAGTCTGCAGACAGGGTATACCTACGAGCAGTACTTC.

The chain couples TRBV29-1 to TRBJ2-1, with TRBD2 matching over 13 bases. The CDR3 length is 14 residues. The ends lost 8 bases at V and 10 bases at J; junction bases unmatched: 11. Germline V lookup: CDR1 SQVTM, CDR2 ANQGSEA. This CDR3 is CSTRTSGGFGEQFF. For the CDR3, the DNA is TGCAGCACACGGACTAGCGGGGGATTCGGGGAGCAGTTCTTC.

The J gene is TRBJ1-1, the V gene TRBV9; possible D gene TRBD1, 6 bases. Deletions cut 0 bases from V and 6 bases from J, with 9 bases between. The CDR3 extends over 13 amino acids. CDR1 is SGDLS, CDR2 YYNGEE, per germline. Here the CDR3 reads CASSVVGAAEAFF. The DNA for the CDR3 is TGTGCCAGCAGCGTAGTGGGGGCCGCTGAAGCTTTCTTT.

The chain carries TRBV18 and TRBJ2-1, with 7 bases matching TRBD2. The CDR3 spans 20 residues. Per the germline V gene, CDR1 is KGHSH and CDR2 is LQKENI. J lost 8 bases, V lost 8 bases, and 30 bases had no gene match. CDR3: CASPRPGTERTRGDGDEQFF. Here the CDR3 DNA reads TGTGCCAGCCCGAGGCCCGGGACTGAGAGGACTAGAGGGGATGGGGATGAGCAGTTCTTC.

This rearrangement joins TRBV10-3 to TRBJ2-1, with 8 positions matching TRBD2. The length of the CDR3 is 14 residues. J gave up 4 bases and V 7 bases, and 6 bases lay outside the gene matches. Looked up from germline, CDR1 is ENHRY and CDR2 is SYGVKD. Written as DNA, the CDR3 is TGTGCCATCACTATACGGGAGGGATACAATGAGCAGTTCTTC. Protein: CAITIREGYNEQFF.

This clone was picked up a small number of times. For the CDR3, the DNA is TGTGCCAGCAGGGCCGGGACCTACAATGAGCAGTTCTTC. Translating gives CASRAGTYNEQFF. This rearrangement joins TRBV25-1 to TRBJ2-1; D might be TRBD2 (5 bases). The ends were cut back, 6 bases at V and 2 bases at J, with 8 bases in the middle. From germline, CDR1 is MGHDK and CDR2 SYGVNS. This CDR3 contains 13 residues.

The chain combines TRBV30 with TRBJ2-5; 10 bases are a match to TRBD1. V lost 4 bases, J lost 5 bases, and 13 bases stayed unmatched. CDR3 length: 16 residues. Germline V lookup: CDR1 GTSNPN, CDR2 SVGIG (reference sequence). Here the CDR3 DNA reads TGTGCCTGGACCGCCTCCGGGACAGGGGTTGTGGAGACCCAGTACTTC. This codes for CAWTASGTGVVETQYF. Full variable domain (rest looked up from reference TRBV30 and TRBJ2-5): SQTIHQWPATLVQPVGSPLSLECTVEGTSNPNLYWYRQAAGRGLQLLFYSVGIGQISSEVPQNLSASRPQDRQFILSSKKLLLSDSGFYLCAWTASGTGVVETQYFGPGTRLLVL.

The gene calls are TRBV9 and TRBJ1-1; the D is unclear. Germline CDR1 SGDLS, CDR2 YYNGEE. CDR3 length: 13 amino acids. Trimming pared 4 bases from V and 4 bases from J, leaving 11 bases between. In nucleotides, the CDR3 is TGTGCCAGCAGCTCTCGGGTTGGCACTGAAGCTTTCTTT. Its protein is CASSSRVGTEAFF. Combining the CDR3 with reference TRBV9 and TRBJ1-1 gives the whole variable domain DSGVTQTPKHLITATGQRVTLRCSPRSGDLSVYWYQQSLDQGLQFLIQYYNGEERAKGNILERFSAQQFPDLHSELNLSSLELGDSALYFCASSSRVGTEAFFGQGTRLTVV.

V gene TRBV2 combines with J gene TRBJ1-2; unclear D gene. The germline V gene has CDR1 SNHLY and CDR2 FYNNEI. The CDR3 loop spans 13 amino acids. The V and J ends lost 2 bases and 8 bases respectively, with 12 bases between them. The CDR3, as DNA: TGTGCCAGCAGTGAAAATATGGGCACCGGCTACACCTTC. Translating it yields CASSENMGTGYTF.

This clone was counted once. The J gene is TRBJ2-5, the V gene TRBV15; D gene uncertain. Germline V gene lookup returns CDR1 LNHNV and CDR2 YYDKDF (reference sequence). CDR3 length equals 14 residues. Trimming took off 5 bases at V and 2 bases at J, with 12 bases between the two ends. The CDR3 DNA is TGTGCCACCAGCGTGGGAACTTTACAAGAGACCCAGTACTTC. This translates into CATSVGTLQETQYF.

This clone was seen a single time. J is TRBJ1-5 and V is TRBV6-1; 8 positions agree with TRBD1. There are 14 residues in the CDR3. Germline lookup yields CDR1 MNHNS and CDR2 SASEGT. The V gene end was trimmed by 2 bases and the J gene end by 5 bases; junction bases not matched to a gene: 2. CDR3 residues: CASSETGGDQPQHF. CDR3 in DNA: TGTGCCAGCAGTGAAACAGGGGGGGATCAGCCCCAGCATTTT.

This chain links TRBV7-6 with TRBJ2-5; 7 bases match TRBD2. Germline values: CDR1 SGHVS, CDR2 FNYEAQ. V dropped 6 bases and J dropped 5; count of bases not matched to a gene: 12. The CDR3 has 15 amino acids. The CDR3 here is CASSTLASGRETQYF. Written as DNA, the CDR3 is TGTGCCAGCAGTACACTAGCGTCGGGACGGGAGACCCAGTACTTC.

The J gene is TRBJ2-5, the V gene TRBV19; the D gene could be TRBD1 or TRBD2 (5 bases each). This CDR3 is 16 amino acids long. Trimming removed 1 base at V and 8 bases at J, with 20 bases between. CDR1 and CDR2 from the germline V gene are LNHDA and SQIVND (reference sequence). Here the CDR3 reads CASSIVPGAPLGTQYF. DNA for the CDR3: TGTGCCAGTAGTATAGTTCCCGGGGCCCCTTTAGGTACCCAGTACTTC.

The J gene is TRBJ1-4, the V gene TRBV9; D gene unclear. The germline V gene encodes CDR1 SGDLS and CDR2 YYNGEE. CDR3 size: 17 residues. The ends were cut back, 3 bases at V and 7 bases at J, with 22 bases in the middle. CDR3 protein: CASSETMDPLAGEKLFF. The CDR3 bases are TGTGCCAGCAGCGAGACCATGGACCCCCTCGCGGGTGAAAAACTGTTTTTT.

The J gene is TRBJ2-7, the V gene TRBV5-6; D gene unclear. This CDR3 contains 16 residues. Germline lookup yields CDR1 SGHDT and CDR2 YYEEEE. Trimming took off 3 bases at V and 2 bases at J, with 18 bases between the two ends. The CDR3 region is CASSSRGDMPPYEQYF. In DNA form, the CDR3 reads TGTGCCAGCAGCTCCAGAGGCGACATGCCGCCCTACGAGCAGTACTTC.

The table lists this clone with a count of one. The rearrangement joins TRBV24-1 to TRBJ1-2; a weak D match, TRBD1 (5 bases). The CDR3 is made up of 15 amino acids. The germline gives CDR1 KGHDR, CDR2 SFDVKD. Trimming removed 4 bases at V and 7 bases at J, with 18 bases between. The CDR3 reads CATSDRQSEISGYTF. The DNA of the CDR3 is TGTGCCACCAGTGACCGACAGTCAGAGATCTCTGGCTACACCTTC.